These 19 T cell receptor beta chains were all obtained from the same sample, sequenced in a study of CD4 T cells in relation to SARS-CoV-2 and coronaviruses. Profiling relied on immunoSEQ multiplex PCR, and the TCRdb table lists in-frame clones only, not all of them. The sample records around 30,000 clones, about three quarters being singletons. What these receptors recognize is not known. Sequencing was performed on memory CD4+ T cells from PBMCs, cultured in vitro. All receptors come from an adult with COVID-19.

CDR3 DNA sequence: TGTGCCAGCAGTTACTACGGGGACAGAACTTACAATGAGCAGTTCTTC. As protein: CASSYYGDRTYNEQFF. The V call is TRBV6-2 or TRBV6-3, the J call TRBJ2-1; 7 bases fit TRBD1. V lost 1 base, J lost 4 bases, and 7 bases stayed unmatched. Germline-derived CDR1 and CDR2 are MNHEY and SVGEGT. The CDR3 is 16 residues long.

This clone has more than one count but fewer than ten. The chain recombines TRBV10-1 with TRBJ1-2; D ambiguous. V was pared by 7 bases and J by 4 bases, with 10 bases between. The length of the CDR3 is 12 residues. Germline CDR1 is WNHNN and CDR2 is SYGVQD (reference sequence). The CDR3 is CASKGRFYGYTF. DNA of the CDR3: TGCGCCAGCAAGGGCAGGTTCTATGGCTACACCTTC.

The gene calls are TRBV5-4 and TRBJ2-3; 9 nucleotides agree with TRBD2. After removal of 0 bases from V and 3 bases from J, the junction contained 5 bases not matched to a gene. Per the germline V gene, CDR1 is SGHNT and CDR2 is YYREEE (reference sequence). This CDR3 contains 16 residues. The CDR3 region has the DNA TGTGCCAGCAGCTTGGTTGCGGGAGGGCCTACAGATACGCAGTATTTT. It is translated as CASSLVAGGPTDTQYF.

This clone was recorded only once. The V and J genes are TRBV4-2 and TRBJ2-7; the D gene is possibly TRBD1 (6 bases). This CDR3 has 15 residues. The germline V gene has CDR1 LGHNA and CDR2 YNFKEQ. V was clipped by 0 bases and J by 4 bases, with 13 bases between them. The CDR3: CASSQELSTGYEQYF. The CDR3 coding sequence is TGTGCCAGCAGCCAAGAACTTAGCACAGGGTACGAGCAGTACTTC.

The chain links TRBV5-6 to TRBJ1-1; TRBD1 might be the D (6 bases). The CDR3 runs 13 residues. Trimming shortened V by 0 bases and J by 10 bases, and 13 bases separated the two germline ends. Germline CDR1 SGHDT, CDR2 YYEEEE. The CDR3 reads CASSLDTGLRAFF. Here the CDR3 DNA reads TGTGCCAGCAGCTTGGATACAGGGCTCAGAGCTTTCTTT.

This chain connects TRBV7-2 to TRBJ2-7; 10 bases are a match to TRBD2. CDR3 size: 18 residues. The germline V gene encodes CDR1 SGHTA and CDR2 FQGNSA. Trimming at V came to 5 bases and at J to 4 bases, leaving 17 bases not matched to a gene. CDR3 residues: CASSPQREGLPPRYEQYF. Here the CDR3 DNA reads TGTGCCAGCAGCCCACAGCGGGAGGGCCTCCCTCCCCGATACGAGCAGTACTTC.

The rearrangement links TRBV6-6 to TRBJ1-4; D gene ambiguous. CDR3 size: 14 residues. Germline V gives CDR1 MNHNY, CDR2 SVGAGI (reference sequence). V was clipped by 5 bases and J by 4 bases, with 11 bases between them. The CDR3 loop reads CASSITRNNEKLFF. In nucleotides, the CDR3 is TGTGCCAGCAGTATCACAAGGAATAATGAAAAACTGTTTTTT.

This chain links TRBV7-2 with TRBJ2-4; 11 bases map to TRBD1. From germline, CDR1 is SGHTA and CDR2 FQGNSA. The length of the CDR3 is 14 residues. Germline trimming cut 5 bases from V and 8 bases from J; bases unmatched to any gene: 5. CDR3: CASSGTGGGDIQYF. CDR3 DNA: TGTGCCAGCAGCGGGACAGGGGGAGGGGACATTCAGTACTTC.

Turning to this clone: Other DNA variants within this sample encode the same CDR3. The chain links TRBV6-4 to TRBJ2-6; TRBD1 matches 7 bases. The CDR3 runs 16 residues. Germline trimming cut 0 bases from V and 1 base from J; bases unmatched to any gene: 0. The germline V gene encodes CDR1 MRHNA and CDR2 SNTAGT. The CDR3 loop is CASSDSTGSGANVLTF. The CDR3, as DNA: TGTGCCAGCAGTGACTCGACAGGGTCTGGGGCCAACGTCCTGACTTTC.

The chain links TRBV6-5 to TRBJ2-7; the match to TRBD2 covers 8 bases. CDR1 is MNHEY and CDR2 is SVGAGI in the germline V gene. CDR3 length: 14 amino acids. V was clipped by 2 bases and J by 0 bases; unmatched bases: 0. DNA of the CDR3: TGTGCCAGCAGTTACGGGACTAGCTCCTACGAGCAGTACTTC. It specifies CASSYGTSSYEQYF.

The V and J genes are TRBV2 and TRBJ2-7; maybe TRBD2 (5 bases). The V gene's germline CDR1 is SNHLY and CDR2 FYNNEI. The CDR3 spans 16 residues. V was pared by 7 bases and J by 2 bases, with 21 bases between. The CDR3 coding sequence is TGTGCCAGCATGCGCGGGCTTGGCATTTCGGCCTACGAGCAGTACTTC. Its translation is CASMRGLGISAYEQYF.

This clone was found a few times. The CDR3 sequence: CASSLMVGDRGKGNEKLFF. DNA of the CDR3: TGTGCCAGCAGCTTGATGGTCGGGGACAGGGGGAAAGGGAATGAAAAACTGTTTTTT. The V call is TRBV5-6, the J call TRBJ1-4, with 11 bases lining up with TRBD1. The germline CDR1 and CDR2 sequences are SGHDT and YYEEEE. With 1 base clipped from V and 5 bases from J, the junction kept 13 bases outside the gene matches. The CDR3 length is 19 residues.

The CDR3 here is CASSQAGSYYEQYF. The CDR3 DNA follows: TGTGCCAGCAGCCAAGCGGGGTCCTACTACGAGCAGTACTTC. The V and J genes are TRBV3-1 (or the pseudogene TRBV3-2) and TRBJ2-7; TRBD2 is a possible D gene (5 bases). CDR3 length: 14 residues. The germline V gene encodes CDR1 LGHDT and CDR2 YNNKEL (reference sequence). V was trimmed by 1 base and J by 3 bases, leaving 10 bases between them.

The chain recombines TRBV7-7 with TRBJ2-5, with D hard to call. CDR1 is SSHAT, CDR2 FNYEAQ, per germline (reference sequence). CDR3 length: 14 residues. The V gene lost 2 bases and the J gene lost 2 bases, with 9 bases spanning the gap. The CDR3 loop is CASSLSAKQETQYF. The DNA of the CDR3 is TGTGCCAGCAGCTTATCGGCGAAACAAGAGACCCAGTACTTC.

This clone is medium-sized within its sample. V is TRBV10-2 and J is TRBJ1-1; no firm D call. Germline loops: CDR1 WSHSY, CDR2 SAAADI. The CDR3 runs to 14 residues. With 3 bases removed from V and 2 bases from J, the gap between germline ends came to 10 bases. CDR3 bases: TGCGCCAGCAGTGAACGGTACTCAAACACTGAAGCTTTCTTT. Amino acid sequence: CASSERYSNTEAFF.

There are a few counts of this clone. This chain joins TRBV15 and TRBJ1-5, with D unresolved. The V and J ends lost 0 bases and 5 bases respectively, with 11 bases between them. The germline V gene encodes CDR1 LNHNV and CDR2 YYDKDF (reference sequence). This CDR3 comprises 15 residues. The CDR3 protein is CATSRDLGSYQPQHF. CDR3 in DNA: TGTGCCACCAGCAGAGATCTAGGCAGTTATCAGCCCCAGCATTTT.

This chain links TRBV10-2 with TRBJ2-3, with D unclear. The germline V and J ends were trimmed by 6 bases and 2 bases, with 3 bases remaining between them. The germline CDR1 and CDR2 sequences are WSHSY and SAAADI. The length of the CDR3 is 11 residues. CDR3 sequence (DNA): TGCGCCAGCAGACACACAGATACGCAGTATTTT. Its protein product is CASRHTDTQYF.

The CDR3 region has the DNA TGTGCCTGGAGTGTACCGTCCACAAGTTATAATTCACCCCTCCACTTT. Translation: CAWSVPSTSYNSPLHF. The chain has TRBV30 and TRBJ1-6; D unclear. Looked up from germline, CDR1 is GTSNPN and CDR2 is SVGIG (reference sequence). V was trimmed by 0 bases and J by 4 bases, leaving 13 bases between them. The CDR3 spans 16 residues. Looking up the rest from reference TRBV30 and TRBJ1-6 gives the full variable domain: SQTIHQWPATLVQPVGSPLSLECTVEGTSNPNLYWYRQAAGRGLQLLFYSVGIGQISSEVPQNLSASRPQDRQFILSSKKLLLSDSGFYLCAWSVPSTSYNSPLHFGNGTRLTVT.

The chain carries TRBV28 and TRBJ1-2; possible D gene TRBD1, 5 bases. Germline loops: CDR1 MDHEN, CDR2 SYDVKM. V was clipped by 5 bases and J by 9 bases, with 19 bases between them. The CDR3 spans 14 residues. CDR3 sequence reads: CASSASGTLYSYTF. CDR3 nucleotides: TGTGCCAGCAGTGCTTCCGGGACCTTATACAGCTACACCTTC.